This TCR beta chain came from a study of beta chain features in type 1 diabetes. As for the study in general: Healthy donors and patients had similar age, gender and cell yields.

There are a few counts of this clone. The antigen remains unidentified. Study findings and constraints: Type 1 diabetes patients showed a moderate but significant shortening of TCRB CDR3s in all four CD4+ subsets.

Expressed TCRB transcripts were sequenced because the entire RNA isolate underwent reverse transcription. It was found that naive, central memory and regulatory T cell samples averaged about 3.4 million reads. TCRdb's table, derived via immunoSEQ multiplex PCR, lists solely in-frame clones and lacks some. The data contain 95,000 to 150,000 clones, about a sixth of them singletons. CDR3 length equals 16 residues. V lost 0 bases to trimming and J lost 4 bases, with 10 bases between them. CDR1 and CDR2 (germline): LGHNA, YSLEER. The receptor was derived from a man aged 30-40 years with type 1 diabetes. The specimen was central memory CD4+ T cells from blood. The gene calls are TRBV4-3 and TRBJ2-6; no reliable D call. The DNA of the CDR3 is TGCGCCAGCAGCCAAGAAGGCCAGAGAGGGGCCAACGTCCTGACTTTC. Its translation: CASSQEGQRGANVLTF.